The 17 T cell receptor beta chains below come from one sample, sequenced in a study of blood T cell repertoires in COVID-19. TCRdb's copy holds only in-frame clones and misses some; the assay was immunoSEQ multiplex PCR. The repertoire includes roughly 100,000 clones, 81% of them detected once, and less than 45% sits in the top ten. Input material: peripheral blood. These receptor sequences come from an elderly man with acute or convalescent COVID-19.

The rearrangement joins TRBV5-1 to TRBJ2-1; the match to TRBD2 covers 8 bases. The junction had 2 bases not matched to a gene; V was cut back by 3 bases and J by 0 bases. The CDR3 runs 15 residues. CDR1 and CDR2 from the germline V gene are SGHRS and YFSETQ. CDR3 protein: CASSSGTSSYNEQFF. CDR3 DNA: TGCGCCAGCAGCTCCGGGACTAGCTCCTACAATGAGCAGTTCTTC.

This clone was seen a few times. The CDR3 protein is CASSRLRYEQYF. In nucleotides, the CDR3 is TGTGCCAGCAGCCGTCTTCGGTACGAGCAGTACTTC. The chain combines TRBV11-2 with TRBJ2-7, with unresolved D. The CDR3 has 12 amino acids. Per the germline V gene, CDR1 is SGHAT and CDR2 is FQNNGV. V gave up 5 bases and J gave up 4 bases, with 9 bases separating them.

The chain recombines TRBV6-2 or TRBV6-3 with TRBJ1-1, with 8 bases matching TRBD1. V shed 6 bases, J shed 3 bases, and the junction held 6 bases outside the gene matches. The CDR3 loop spans 14 amino acids. Per the germline V gene, CDR1 is MNHEY and CDR2 is SVGEGT. The CDR3 spells CASSRGQGYTEAFF. In DNA form, the CDR3 reads TGTGCCAGCAGCCGCGGACAGGGCTACACTGAAGCTTTCTTT.

The chain uses TRBV28 and TRBJ2-4, with 7 positions matching TRBD1. After removal of 5 bases from V and 1 base from J, the junction contained 8 bases not matched to a gene. Germline CDR1 reads MDHEN; CDR2 reads SYDVKM. The length of the CDR3 is 16 residues. CDR3 in amino acids: CASSPGTAKAKNIQYF. Here the CDR3 DNA reads TGTGCCAGCAGTCCGGGGACAGCTAAGGCCAAAAACATTCAGTACTTC.

With respect to this clone: This sample also contains other DNA sequences that code for the same CDR3. This chain joins TRBV7-9 and TRBJ1-1; a possible D gene is TRBD1 (6 bases). This CDR3 is built from 13 residues. Trimming stripped 5 bases from V and 1 base from J, with 8 bases between. Germline V gene sequence: CDR1 SEHNR, CDR2 FQNEAQ (reference sequence). CDR3 coding DNA: TGTGCCAGCAGCCTGGGACAGAACACTGAAGCTTTCTTT. Translation: CASSLGQNTEAFF.

This chain links TRBV4-1 with TRBJ1-3; 7 positions agree with TRBD1. CDR3 size: 18 residues. V lost 5 bases to trimming and J lost 0 bases; unmatched junction nucleotides: 13. The germline gives CDR1 MGHRA, CDR2 YSYEKL. The CDR3 reads CASSYTGAITSSGNTIYF. In DNA form, the CDR3 reads TGCGCCAGCAGCTATACAGGGGCAATTACCAGCTCTGGAAACACCATATATTTT.

The chain employs TRBV6-5 and TRBJ2-7; D is unclear. Germline-derived CDR1 and CDR2 are MNHEY and SVGAGI. The CDR3 contains 12 residues. V was shortened by 4 bases and J by 6 bases, with 10 bases between the two germline ends. This CDR3 reads CASSWVGLEQYF. As DNA, the CDR3 is TGTGCCAGCAGTTGGGTGGGCCTCGAGCAGTACTTC.

The chain uses TRBV27 and TRBJ1-6; tentatively, D is TRBD1 (6 bases). Germline V gives CDR1 MNHEY, CDR2 SMNVEV (reference sequence). This CDR3 comprises 15 residues. V shed 5 bases and J shed 3 bases, with 11 bases lying between them. CDR3 DNA sequence: TGTGCCAGCAGTCCCGGGACAAGCTATAATTCACCCCTCCACTTT. This sequence encodes CASSPGTSYNSPLHF.

The V call is TRBV11-3, the J call TRBJ2-7, with a tentative D call TRBD2 (5 bases). With 2 bases removed from V and 2 bases from J, the gap between germline ends came to 10 bases. This CDR3 comprises 14 residues. Per the germline V gene, CDR1 is SGHNT and CDR2 is YENEEA. The CDR3 loop reads CASSLQDGTYEQYF. The CDR3 coding sequence is TGTGCCAGCAGCTTACAGGACGGGACCTACGAGCAGTACTTC.

The CDR3 DNA follows: TGTGCCAGCAGCCAAGAGGACTTCCCGGATTTAGGATCACCCCTCCACTTT. Translation gives CASSQEDFPDLGSPLHF. The chain employs TRBV4-2 and TRBJ1-6; D remains ambiguous. The germline gives CDR1 LGHNA, CDR2 YNFKEQ. Deletions cut 0 bases from V and 10 bases from J, with 19 bases between. The CDR3 is 17 amino acids.

The chain links TRBV6-5 to TRBJ2-5; TRBD2 might be the D (5 bases). This CDR3 has 15 residues. With 0 bases removed from V and 0 bases from J, the gap between germline ends came to 8 bases. Germline CDR1 and CDR2: MNHEY and SVGAGI. CDR3 region: CASSYSVGDQETQYF. DNA of the CDR3: TGTGCCAGCAGTTACTCAGTCGGGGACCAAGAGACCCAGTACTTC.

This rearrangement joins TRBV7-3 to TRBJ2-1, with 11 bases lining up with TRBD1. V was clipped by 4 bases and J by 10 bases; unmatched bases: 6. CDR1 and CDR2 (germline): SGHTA, FQGTGA. CDR3 length equals 14 residues. The DNA for the CDR3 is TGTGCCAGCAGCTCAGGACAGGGGGCACGAGAGCAGTTCTTC. This translates into CASSSGQGAREQFF.

This sequence joins TRBV7-9 and TRBJ2-2; TRBD1 matches 7 bases. CDR3 length: 15 residues. The V gene's germline CDR1 is SEHNR and CDR2 FQNEAQ (reference sequence). V shed 3 bases and J 2 bases; nucleotides not matched to a gene: 3. CDR3 residues: CASSFRDRNTGELFF. In nucleotides, the CDR3 is TGTGCCAGCAGCTTCCGGGACAGAAACACCGGGGAGCTGTTTTTT.

The chain has TRBV28 and TRBJ1-3; 7 nucleotides agree with TRBD1. Germline CDR1 reads MDHEN; CDR2 reads SYDVKM. The CDR3 length is 15 residues. The V and J ends lost 3 bases and 5 bases, in that order; junction bases with no gene match: 7. For the CDR3, the DNA is TGTGCCAGCAGTTTGCTTCAGGGGGTGAGAAACACCATATATTTT. This translates into CASSLLQGVRNTIYF.

This chain connects TRBV7-9 to TRBJ1-2; 7 positions match TRBD1. Germline lookup yields CDR1 SEHNR and CDR2 FQNEAQ (reference sequence). This CDR3 region has 15 residues. The V segment lost 4 bases and the J segment 4 bases; nucleotides outside the gene matches: 9. CDR3 coding DNA: TGTGCCAGCAGCTCGCCGACAGGGTCCGGCTATGGCTACACCTTC. Protein product: CASSSPTGSGYGYTF.

The chain has TRBV5-1 and TRBJ1-2; 11 nucleotides agree with TRBD1. V lost 4 bases, J lost 4 bases, and 6 bases stayed unmatched. Germline loops: CDR1 SGHRS, CDR2 YFSETQ. The CDR3 covers 15 residues. The CDR3 is CASSASGTGGYGYTF. The CDR3 nucleotides read TGCGCCAGCAGCGCGTCCGGGACAGGGGGCTATGGCTACACCTTC.

The DNA of the CDR3 is TGTGCCAGCAGCAAGGACAGGAACACTGAAGCTTTCTTT. It codes for CASSKDRNTEAFF. The chain recombines TRBV5-4 with TRBJ1-1; tentative D call: TRBD1 (6 bases). Per the germline V gene, CDR1 is SGHNT and CDR2 is YYREEE (reference sequence). The CDR3 covers 13 residues. Trimming removed 4 bases at V and 1 base at J, with 8 bases between.